One sample yielded the 29 T cell receptor beta chains listed below, sequenced in a study of glioma-infiltrating T cells after dendritic cell vaccination. Repertoires were generated with immunoSEQ multiplex PCR, while TCRdb's copy carries only in-frame clones and drops some. The sample holds about 87,000 clones; about 87% are singletons and the top ten take 3% to 4%. Material: blood, obtained before dendritic cell vaccination. Receptors were obtained from a human donor with glioblastoma.

This sequence joins TRBV7-9 and TRBJ2-7; 7 bases line up with TRBD2. Germline assignment: CDR1 SEHNR and CDR2 FQNEAQ (reference sequence). Trimming removed 6 bases from V and 2 bases from J; junction bases left unmatched: 4. The CDR3 is 13 amino acids. The CDR3, as DNA: TGTGCCAGCAGTCCTGGGGGGGCCTACGAGCAGTACTTC. Protein sequence: CASSPGGAYEQYF.

CDR3 sequence: CASSKGAQQETQYF. CDR3 sequence (DNA): TGTGCCAGCAGTAAGGGGGCCCAACAAGAGACCCAGTACTTC. The V call is TRBV6-6, the J call TRBJ2-5; 7 positions match TRBD1. CDR1 is MNHNY, CDR2 SVGAGI, per germline (reference sequence). The CDR3 is 14 amino acids. Trimming at V came to 5 bases and at J to 2 bases, leaving 5 bases not matched to a gene.

J is TRBJ2-5 and V is TRBV30; 7 positions agree with TRBD1. J was trimmed by 4 bases and V by 3 bases; bases with no gene match: 14. The CDR3 runs 16 residues. The germline CDR1 and CDR2 sequences are GTSNPN and SVGIG (reference sequence). CDR3 sequence reads: CAWSRRTTGKAETQYF. The CDR3 nucleotides read TGTGCCTGGAGCCGCCGAACGACAGGGAAGGCAGAGACCCAGTACTTC. Variable domain in full (rest from reference TRBV30 and TRBJ2-5): SQTIHQWPATLVQPVGSPLSLECTVEGTSNPNLYWYRQAAGRGLQLLFYSVGIGQISSEVPQNLSASRPQDRQFILSSKKLLLSDSGFYLCAWSRRTTGKAETQYFGPGTRLLVL.

The chain couples TRBV6-6 to TRBJ2-3; TRBD1 might be the D (5 bases). Germline CDR1 is MNHNY and CDR2 is SVGAGI (reference sequence). The CDR3 consists of 16 residues. V was clipped by 6 bases and J by 4 bases, with 20 bases between them. The CDR3 loop is CASRDATVSLADTQYF. CDR3 bases: TGTGCCAGCAGGGATGCGACAGTGAGTCTAGCAGATACGCAGTATTTT.

The V and J genes are TRBV29-1 and TRBJ2-5; 7 bases are a match to TRBD2. The junction had 11 bases not matched to a gene; V was cut back by 3 bases and J by 4 bases. The CDR3 runs 15 residues. The germline V gene has CDR1 SQVTM and CDR2 ANQGSEA. Here the CDR3 reads CSVDHPGREGETQYF. DNA of the CDR3: TGCAGCGTTGACCATCCTGGGAGGGAAGGAGAGACCCAGTACTTC.

This clone was counted once. This chain joins TRBV25-1 and TRBJ2-1, with 9 bases aligning to TRBD2. Germline values: CDR1 MGHDK, CDR2 SYGVNS. The CDR3 contains 16 residues. After removal of 2 bases from V and 0 bases from J, the junction contained 2 bases not matched to a gene. This CDR3 reads CASSELSGSSYNEQFF. The CDR3 DNA follows: TGTGCCAGCAGTGAACTTAGCGGGAGCTCCTACAATGAGCAGTTCTTC.

Worth noting for this clone: The junction does not match germline at one end; this may be a read error. Here the CDR3 DNA reads TGTGCCCGGAGGGGACTAGCAGCTAGCACAGATACGCAGTATTTT. Encoded protein: CARRGLAASTDTQYF. The chain uses TRBV30 and TRBJ2-3; 9 bases map to TRBD2. The CDR3 is made up of 15 amino acids. Germline V CDR1 and CDR2: GTSNPN, SVGIG (reference sequence).

V gene TRBV5-1 combines with J gene TRBJ2-1; D unresolved. The CDR3 length is 12 residues. Germline V gene lookup returns CDR1 SGHRS and CDR2 YFSETQ. Trimming cost V 3 bases and J 8 bases, with 9 bases left between them. CDR3 nucleotides: TGCGCCAGCAGCTCACGCTCGGATGAGCAGTTCTTC. It specifies CASSSRSDEQFF.

The J gene is TRBJ1-2, the V gene TRBV30, with 7 bases lining up with TRBD1. The CDR3 loop spans 14 amino acids. CDR1 and CDR2 from the germline V gene are GTSNPN and SVGIG (reference sequence). V lost 4 bases to trimming and J lost 8 bases; unmatched junction nucleotides: 13. The CDR3 DNA sequence: TGTGCCTGGACCTCCGTCGACAGGGTAAACGGCTACACCTTC. Its translation is CAWTSVDRVNGYTF.

For the CDR3, the DNA is TGCGCCAGCAGTGGGGGGGCTAGCGGGATGCGCGAGCAGTACTTC. This gives the protein CASSGGASGMREQYF. The V gene is TRBV10-2, the J gene TRBJ2-7; TRBD2 agrees at 9 bases. From germline, CDR1 is WSHSY and CDR2 SAAADI. CDR3 length: 15 residues. The junction had 10 bases not matched to a gene; V was cut back by 4 bases and J by 6 bases.

The gene calls are TRBV30 and TRBJ2-7, with 11 positions matching TRBD2. Per germline, CDR1 GTSNPN and CDR2 SVGIG (reference sequence). The CDR3 is made up of 15 amino acids. V dropped 0 bases and J dropped 5; count of bases not matched to a gene: 6. CDR3 sequence reads: CAWSVLSGRAHEQYF. Written as DNA, the CDR3 is TGTGCCTGGAGTGTACTTAGCGGGAGGGCCCACGAGCAGTACTTC. Looking up the rest from reference TRBV30 and TRBJ2-7 gives the full variable domain: SQTIHQWPATLVQPVGSPLSLECTVEGTSNPNLYWYRQAAGRGLQLLFYSVGIGQISSEVPQNLSASRPQDRQFILSSKKLLLSDSGFYLCAWSVLSGRAHEQYFGPGTRLTVT.

V and J are TRBV19 and TRBJ1-2, with TRBD1 matching over 8 bases. The J segment lost 3 bases and the V segment lost 5 bases, leaving 8 bases of the junction unmatched. The germline V gene encodes CDR1 LNHDA and CDR2 SQIVND (reference sequence). The CDR3 sequence is 15 residues long. The CDR3 protein is CASSPGGQADYGYTF. The CDR3 bases are TGTGCCAGTAGTCCCGGGGGACAGGCCGACTATGGCTACACCTTC.

The V gene is TRBV6-1, the J gene TRBJ1-3; TRBD1 matches at 9 bases. Germline loops: CDR1 MNHNS, CDR2 SASEGT. V dropped 6 bases and J dropped 8; count of bases not matched to a gene: 8. This CDR3 spans 14 amino acids. The CDR3 reads CASRPGQGVDTIYF. The CDR3 DNA sequence: TGTGCCAGCAGACCGGGACAGGGAGTGGACACCATATATTTT.

This clone was recorded a few times. The V and J genes are TRBV5-4 and TRBJ2-2; no clear D. Trimming left V 5 bases short and J 3 bases short, with 5 bases between. The CDR3 has 12 amino acids. In germline, CDR1 is SGHNT, CDR2 YYREEE (reference sequence). The DNA of the CDR3 is TGTGCCAGCAGTTCAGACACCGGGGAGCTGTTTTTT. It translates to CASSSDTGELFF. Together with reference TRBV5-4 and TRBJ2-2, the CDR3 gives the full variable domain: ETGVTQSPTHLIKTRGQQVTLRCSSQSGHNTVSWYQQALGQGPQFIFQYYREEENGRGNFPPRFSGLQFPNYSSELNVNALELDDSALYLCASSSDTGELFFGEGSRLTVL.

This clone was detected only once. The genes are TRBV25-1 and TRBJ2-7; 7 bases agree with TRBD2. After removal of 6 bases from V and 7 bases from J, the junction contained 12 bases not matched to a gene. This CDR3 comprises 14 residues. Germline V lookup: CDR1 MGHDK, CDR2 SYGVNS. CDR3: CASSFQRGSGEQYF. CDR3 in DNA: TGTGCCAGCAGCTTCCAGCGGGGTTCAGGAGAGCAGTACTTC.

The CDR3 DNA follows: TGTGCCAGCAGCCCCGGACAGGGGAATGGCTACACCTTC. Translated, it gives CASSPGQGNGYTF. The chain combines TRBV7-3 with TRBJ1-2; 9 bases align to TRBD1. The CDR3 spans 13 residues. Germline V CDR1 and CDR2: SGHTA, FQGTGA. J gave up 6 bases and V 5 bases, and 4 bases lay outside the gene matches.

This clone is a singleton in its sample. CDR3 DNA: TGTGCCAGCAGTTTATCGTCGACTAGCGGGAGCAGGGAGCTGTTTTTT. It encodes CASSLSSTSGSRELFF. The chain is built from TRBV27 and TRBJ2-2; TRBD2 matches 12 bases. Germline CDR1 and CDR2: MNHEY and SMNVEV (reference sequence). With 0 bases clipped from V and 9 bases from J, the junction kept 5 bases outside the gene matches. The CDR3 sequence is 16 residues long.

The V gene is TRBV11-2, the J gene TRBJ2-1, with 10 bases aligning to TRBD2. Germline V gene sequence: CDR1 SGHAT, CDR2 FQNNGV. V shed 7 bases, J shed 4 bases, and the junction held 10 bases outside the gene matches. This CDR3 has 16 amino acids. Here the CDR3 reads CASTQGAAGGYNEQFF. CDR3 nucleotide sequence: TGTGCCAGCACCCAGGGGGCAGCGGGAGGGTACAATGAGCAGTTCTTC. Full variable domain (outside the CDR3, taken from reference TRBV11-2 and TRBJ2-1): EAGVAQSPRYKIIEKRQSVAFWCNPISGHATLYWYQQILGQGPKLLIQFQNNGVVDDSQLPKDRFSAERLKGVDSTLKIQPAKLEDSAVYLCASTQGAAGGYNEQFFGPGTRLTVL.

This clone turned up a few times. The chain couples TRBV7-9 to TRBJ2-7, with 7 bases identical to TRBD1. The germline V gene encodes CDR1 SEHNR and CDR2 FQNEAQ (reference sequence). CDR3 length: 14 residues. Trimming at V came to 5 bases and at J to 6 bases, leaving 10 bases not matched to a gene. CDR3 region: CASSADRDIAEQYF. The CDR3 DNA is TGTGCCAGCAGCGCCGACAGGGATATCGCCGAGCAGTACTTC. The full variable domain, with the rest looked up from reference TRBV7-9 and TRBJ2-7, is DTGVSQNPRHKITKRGQNVTFRCDPISEHNRLYWYRQTLGQGPEFLTYFQNEAQLEKSRLLSDRFSAERPKGSFSTLEIQRTEQGDSAMYLCASSADRDIAEQYFGPGTRLTVT.

The V gene is TRBV30, the J gene TRBJ2-5; 10 nucleotides agree with TRBD2. The CDR3 length is 14 residues. Germline trimming cut 2 bases from V and 7 bases from J; bases unmatched to any gene: 7. Germline V gene sequence: CDR1 GTSNPN, CDR2 SVGIG (reference sequence). CDR3 nucleotide sequence: TGTGCCTGGAGTAAGAGTACTAGCGGGGCGACCCAGTACTTC. Translated, it gives CAWSKSTSGATQYF.

CDR3 bases: TGTGCCAGTAGTATCGGAGGGTTATATGGCTACACCTTC. This translates into CASSIGGLYGYTF. V gene TRBV19 combines with J gene TRBJ1-2; no definite D call. CDR3 length: 13 amino acids. The germline gives CDR1 LNHDA, CDR2 SQIVND (reference sequence). V lost 3 bases to trimming and J lost 5 bases, with 10 bases between them.

The chain uses TRBV21-1 and TRBJ2-3; the table's D call of TRBD2 was not tested on the DNA. TRBV21-1 is a pseudogene locus. The CDR3 covers 15 residues. The CDR3 DNA is TGTGCCAGCAGCAGGACTAGCGGGAGCACAGATACGCAGTATTTT. It translates to CASSRTSGSTDTQYF.

This chain joins TRBV7-9 and TRBJ1-3; 9 nucleotides align to TRBD1. Germline loops: CDR1 SEHNR, CDR2 FQNEAQ (reference sequence). V lost 3 bases, J lost 7 bases, and 7 bases stayed unmatched. This CDR3 is built from 15 residues. The CDR3 region has the DNA TGTGCCAGCAGCTTCGTTGGGACAGGGTTGAACACCATATATTTT. Protein product: CASSFVGTGLNTIYF. The full variable domain, completed using reference TRBV7-9 and TRBJ1-3, is DTGVSQNPRHKITKRGQNVTFRCDPISEHNRLYWYRQTLGQGPEFLTYFQNEAQLEKSRLLSDRFSAERPKGSFSTLEIQRTEQGDSAMYLCASSFVGTGLNTIYFGEGSWLTVV.

The chain carries TRBV2 and TRBJ2-7, with 9 bases lining up with TRBD2. Trimming cost V 6 bases and J 6 bases; bases outside gene matches: 6. Germline V gene sequence: CDR1 SNHLY, CDR2 FYNNEI. The CDR3 contains 13 residues. CDR3 region: CASRAGTSTEQYF. CDR3 coding DNA: TGTGCCAGCAGGGCCGGGACTAGCACCGAGCAGTACTTC.

This rearrangement joins TRBV6-1 to TRBJ2-1; D possibly corresponds to TRBD2 (5 bases). The ends were cut back, 6 bases at V and 6 bases at J, with 18 bases in the middle. CDR3 length equals 15 residues. Germline CDR1 is MNHNS and CDR2 is SASEGT. In nucleotides, the CDR3 is TGTGCCAGCAGCGACCCACTAGATTCTTTCAATGAGCAGTTCTTC. It yields the protein CASSDPLDSFNEQFF.

This clone was seen more than once but under ten times. This chain's CDR3 is CASSVEGFSYEQYF. As DNA, the CDR3 is TGTGCCAGCAGCGTAGAGGGGTTCTCCTACGAGCAGTACTTC. V is TRBV9 and J is TRBJ2-5, with a weak D call TRBD1 (5 bases). The J call may be mistaken, given a closer DNA end match to TRBJ2-7. Germline values: CDR1 SGDLS, CDR2 YYNGEE. The CDR3 is 14 residues long.

This rearrangement joins TRBV5-1 to TRBJ2-1; 7 bases align to TRBD1. The CDR3 runs 14 residues. Germline trimming cut 0 bases from V and 8 bases from J; bases unmatched to any gene: 5. Per the germline V gene, CDR1 is SGHRS and CDR2 is YFSETQ. The CDR3 region has the DNA TGCGCCAGCAGCTTGGGACAGGGATGGGATGAGCAGTTCTTC. Translation: CASSLGQGWDEQFF.

This clone was counted only a few times. CDR3 region: CASSELTGTWEEKLFF. The CDR3 DNA reads TGTGCCAGCAGTGAACTAACCGGGACATGGGAAGAAAAACTGTTTTTT. The chain links TRBV6-1 to TRBJ1-4; maybe TRBD1 (6 bases). The CDR3 spans 16 residues. V lost 2 bases and J 8 bases, leaving 18 bases between the germline ends. The germline gives CDR1 MNHNS, CDR2 SASEGT.

V gene TRBV9 combines with J gene TRBJ2-1; 7 bases map to TRBD1. The length of the CDR3 is 15 residues. Germline CDR1 reads SGDLS; CDR2 reads YYNGEE. V lost 4 bases to trimming and J lost 4 bases; unmatched junction nucleotides: 8. The DNA for the CDR3 is TGTGCCAGCAGCAGAGTTGACAGGGATTACAATGAGCAGTTCTTC. Translating gives CASSRVDRDYNEQFF.